These 19 T cell receptor beta chains came from one sample sequenced in a study of metastatic and nonmetastatic thyroid tumors. TCRdb re-called clones via MiXCR from the PCR reads. The sample lists around 7,100 clones, about a third occurring once. Patients had received no treatment of any kind before thyroid surgery. Sequencing used adjacent normal tissue. The receptors were sampled from a female donor with papillary thyroid cancer or a benign thyroid nodule (not recorded which). Some clones in this sample may be carry-over from other donors' samples.

The gene calls are TRBV6-1 and TRBJ1-6; D unclear. Germline V gene data show CDR1 as MNHNS and CDR2 as SASEGT. The CDR3 runs 13 residues. Deletions cut 4 bases from V and 9 bases from J, with 10 bases between. Here the CDR3 reads CASSAYSSSPLHF. The CDR3 DNA follows: TGTGCCAGCAGTGCCTATTCAAGTTCACCCCTCCACTTT.

The chain combines TRBV5-6 with TRBJ2-7; a possible D gene is TRBD1 (5 bases). V was clipped by 5 bases and J by 6 bases, with 15 bases between them. Germline CDR1 reads SGHDT; CDR2 reads YYEEEE. The CDR3 is 13 residues long. The DNA of the CDR3 is TGTGCCAGCAGACTCGGAGCAGGGCGCGAGCAGTACTTC. The encoded protein is CASRLGAGREQYF.

The CDR3 bases are TGCAGTGCTTTAATACAGGGGGCGCGGGCTTCACCCCTCCACTTT. As protein: CSALIQGARASPLHF. This sequence joins TRBV20-1 and TRBJ1-6; 9 positions agree with TRBD1. Trimming cost V 5 bases and J 9 bases; bases outside gene matches: 11. The CDR3 is 15 residues long. The germline V gene has CDR1 DFQATT and CDR2 SNEGSKA (reference sequence).

This clone ranks as medium-sized. The chain carries TRBV7-9 and TRBJ2-1; TRBD1 agrees at 8 bases. The CDR3 has 15 residues. V lost 5 bases, J lost 3 bases, and 6 bases stayed unmatched. The V gene's germline CDR1 is SEHNR and CDR2 FQNEAQ (reference sequence). CDR3 nucleotides: TGTGCCAGCAGCCGTGACAGGGGTCTCTACAATGAGCAGTTCTTC. It encodes CASSRDRGLYNEQFF.

V is TRBV12-3 or TRBV12-4 and J is TRBJ1-3; perhaps TRBD1 as D (6 bases). Trimming cost V 3 bases and J 0 bases, with 15 bases left between them. The CDR3 sequence is 17 residues long. The DNA for the CDR3 is TGTGCCAGCAGTTTTACAGGGCGACTGATCTCTGGAAACACCATATATTTT. Translation: CASSFTGRLISGNTIYF.

This clone was counted only a few times. CDR3 in DNA: TGTGCCAGTAGAACACCGGATGAAAAACTGTTTTTT. Residues: CASRTPDEKLFF. The chain carries TRBV19 and TRBJ1-4; D remains unclear. Germline CDR1 reads LNHDA; CDR2 reads SQIVND (reference sequence). V dropped 6 bases and J dropped 6 bases, with 8 bases sitting between them. The CDR3 has 12 amino acids.

This chain connects TRBV9 to TRBJ1-1, with a tentative D call TRBD1 (6 bases). Trimming shortened V by 3 bases and J by 5 bases, and 17 bases separated the two germline ends. Germline CDR1 SGDLS, CDR2 YYNGEE. The CDR3 sequence is 15 residues long. CDR3 bases: TGTGCCAGCAGCGCCGCGGGGGGGCCGGGTACTGAAGCTTTCTTT. Protein sequence: CASSAAGGPGTEAFF.

This clone was counted a few times. This chain connects TRBV6-5 to TRBJ2-7, with D perhaps assigned TRBD1 or TRBD2 (5 bases each). The CDR3 sequence is 16 residues long. CDR1 is MNHEY and CDR2 is SVGAGI in the germline V gene. V gave up 4 bases and J gave up 1 base, with 17 bases separating them. CDR3 region: CASSFSPGRQSYEQYF. Written as DNA, the CDR3 is TGTGCCAGCAGTTTCAGTCCGGGACGCCAGTCCTACGAGCAGTACTTC.

This clone was recorded a few times. The J gene is TRBJ1-1, the V gene TRBV11-1; D is unresolved. The CDR3 runs to 16 residues. Germline V gives CDR1 SGHAT, CDR2 FQDESV (reference sequence). V was cut by 5 bases and J by 1 base, with 17 bases left in between. CDR3 in DNA: TGTGCCAGCAGCCTACTCCTGGGCCCGGGGAACACTGAAGCTTTCTTT. Its translation: CASSLLLGPGNTEAFF.

The chain couples TRBV5-8 to TRBJ2-7; TRBD1 agrees at 9 bases. Trimming removed 3 bases from V and 3 bases from J; junction bases left unmatched: 7. Per the germline V gene, CDR1 is SGHTS and CDR2 is YDEGEE. This CDR3 region has 15 residues. CDR3 protein: CASSWGGQGNYEQYF. The CDR3 nucleotides read TGTGCCAGCAGCTGGGGTGGACAGGGGAACTACGAGCAGTACTTC. The full variable domain, with the rest looked up from reference TRBV5-8 and TRBJ2-7, is EAGVTQSPTHLIKTRGQQATLRCSPISGHTSVYWYQQALGLGLQFLLWYDEGEERNRGNFPPRFSGRQFPNYSSELNVNALELEDSALYLCASSWGGQGNYEQYFGPGTRLTVT.

This clone was recorded at least ten times. V and J are TRBV30 and TRBJ1-3, with D uncertain. Per the germline V gene, CDR1 is GTSNPN and CDR2 is SVGIG (reference sequence). V lost 1 base and J lost 4, with 8 bases in between. The CDR3 loop spans 13 amino acids. CDR3 protein: CAWSGSVGNTIYF. The DNA for the CDR3 is TGTGCCTGGAGTGGTTCAGTGGGAAACACCATATATTTT.

The chain is built from TRBV20-1 and TRBJ2-3, with unresolved D. CDR1 and CDR2 (germline): DFQATT, SNEGSKA (reference sequence). CDR3 length: 16 amino acids. Trimming shortened V by 0 bases and J by 2 bases, and 15 bases separated the two germline ends. The CDR3 nucleotides read TGCAGTGCTAGAGATCGAGTCAAGGGCGTCACAGATACGCAGTATTTT. The encoded protein is CSARDRVKGVTDTQYF.

The gene calls are TRBV6-1 and TRBJ2-5, with D perhaps matching TRBD2 (7 bases). Germline V gives CDR1 MNHNS, CDR2 SASEGT. With 7 bases removed from V and 2 bases from J, the gap between germline ends came to 14 bases. The length of the CDR3 is 14 residues. The CDR3 region has the DNA TGTGCCAGCACTCAACGGGGGGCACAAGAGACCCAGTACTTC. Its translation is CASTQRGAQETQYF.

The CDR3 DNA follows: TGTGCCAGTAGGGCGGGGCCCGAGCAGTACTTC. The encoded protein is CASRAGPEQYF. This chain links TRBV19 with TRBJ2-7, with a weak D call TRBD2 (6 bases). Trimming pared 6 bases from V and 6 bases from J, leaving 9 bases between. Germline V lookup: CDR1 LNHDA, CDR2 SQIVND (reference sequence). CDR3 length: 11 residues.

This clone has more than one count but fewer than ten. The V call is TRBV27, the J call TRBJ2-1, with 9 nucleotides matching TRBD2. V lost 8 bases, J lost 3 bases, and 14 bases stayed unmatched. This CDR3 spans 17 amino acids. Germline CDR1 MNHEY, CDR2 SMNVEV (reference sequence). The CDR3 spells CASRLDRLTSGYNEQFF. The DNA of the CDR3 is TGTGCCAGCCGCCTGGACAGGCTGACTAGCGGCTACAATGAGCAGTTCTTC.

This clone was observed a handful of times. V gene TRBV29-1 combines with J gene TRBJ2-1; D is ambiguous. This CDR3 has 12 amino acids. With 4 bases removed from V and 5 bases from J, the gap between germline ends came to 9 bases. Germline V gene data show CDR1 as SQVTM and CDR2 as ANQGSEA. The CDR3 protein is CSVAPNNNEQFF. The CDR3 region has the DNA TGCAGCGTTGCTCCCAACAACAATGAGCAGTTCTTC.

V is TRBV6-1 and J is TRBJ2-3; the D gene is possibly TRBD1 (5 bases). The CDR3 is 15 amino acids. The V gene's germline CDR1 is MNHNS and CDR2 SASEGT. Trimming left V 7 bases short and J 3 bases short, with 17 bases between. CDR3 region: CASNAKYSGTDTQYF. DNA of the CDR3: TGTGCCAGCAACGCGAAGTACTCAGGGACAGATACGCAGTATTTT.

This clone has just a few counts. The chain joins TRBV2 to TRBJ2-1; 9 bases fit TRBD2. Germline lookup yields CDR1 SNHLY and CDR2 FYNNEI. J lost 11 bases, V lost 4 bases, and 6 bases had no gene match. The CDR3 is made up of 13 amino acids. CDR3 residues: CASSVWTSDQQFF. The CDR3 DNA sequence: TGTGCCAGCAGTGTTTGGACTAGCGACCAGCAGTTCTTC. Complete variable domain (other parts from reference TRBV2 and TRBJ2-1): EPEVTQTPSHQVTQMGQEVILRCVPISNHLYFYWYRQILGQKVEFLVSFYNNEISEKSEIFDDQFSVERPDGSNFTLKIRSTKLEDSAMYFCASSVWTSDQQFFGPGTRLTVL.

Comment on this clone: Within the sample, other DNA sequences also encode this same CDR3. This rearrangement joins TRBV5-1 to TRBJ1-2; D uncertain. CDR3 length: 12 residues. Trimming took off 0 bases at V and 8 bases at J, with 8 bases between the two ends. Germline V lookup: CDR1 SGHRS, CDR2 YFSETQ. CDR3 in DNA: TGCGCCAGCAGCTTGGACGGGAAGGGCTACACCTTC. Translating gives CASSLDGKGYTF.